The 24 T cell receptor beta chains in this list originate from one sample, sequenced in a study of T cell responses to AZD1222 COVID-19 vaccine. TCRdb's table, derived via immunoSEQ multiplex PCR, lists solely in-frame clones and lacks some. The sample has about 72,000 clones, 87% seen once; the top ten hold about 24%. The input for sequencing was peripheral blood, taken on day 0 of AZD1222 vaccination. These receptors were obtained from an adult in good health.

V is TRBV2 and J is TRBJ2-7; the D gene is possibly TRBD1 (5 bases). The V gene's germline CDR1 is SNHLY and CDR2 FYNNEI. V gave up 4 bases and J gave up 2 bases, with 9 bases separating them. CDR3 length equals 13 residues. CDR3 nucleotides: TGTGCCAGCAGTGGACAGTTAGCCTACGAGCAGTACTTC. Translation gives CASSGQLAYEQYF. The variable domain in full, completed from reference TRBV2 and TRBJ2-7, reads EPEVTQTPSHQVTQMGQEVILRCVPISNHLYFYWYRQILGQKVEFLVSFYNNEISEKSEIFDDQFSVERPDGSNFTLKIRSTKLEDSAMYFCASSGQLAYEQYFGPGTRLTVT.

The chain links TRBV30 to TRBJ1-2; D gene uncertain. V was cut by 5 bases and J by 5 bases, with 12 bases left in between. This CDR3 has 12 amino acids. Germline lookup yields CDR1 GTSNPN and CDR2 SVGIG (reference sequence). CDR3 sequence: CAWGMGHYGYTF. DNA of the CDR3: TGTGCCTGGGGGATGGGTCATTATGGCTACACCTTC.

This clone was counted ten times or more. The V and J genes are TRBV15 and TRBJ1-1; D call uncertain. V lost 6 bases to trimming and J lost 0 bases, with 11 bases between them. Germline loops: CDR1 LNHNV, CDR2 YYDKDF (reference sequence). CDR3 length equals 14 residues. The CDR3 nucleotides read TGTGCCACCAGTTCCTCCCCATTGAACACTGAAGCTTTCTTT. Translating gives CATSSSPLNTEAFF.

The V and J genes are TRBV21-1 and TRBJ1-5. TRBV21-1 is annotated as a pseudogene. This CDR3 contains 17 residues. In DNA form, the CDR3 reads TGTGCCAGCCTCAACTCCGGGCAGGACGATAGCAATCAGCCCCAGCATTTT. Protein product: CASLNSGQDDSNQPQHF.

The CDR3 DNA reads as TGCGCCAGCAGCTTCGACAGCTCGAACACTGAAGCTTTCTTT. This encodes CASSFDSSNTEAFF. The chain recombines TRBV5-1 with TRBJ1-1, with D perhaps matching TRBD1 (5 bases). V shed 2 bases and J shed 1 base, with 9 bases lying between them. The CDR3 runs 14 residues. Germline V lookup: CDR1 SGHRS, CDR2 YFSETQ.

Concerning this clone: Other DNA variants within this sample encode the same CDR3. V gene TRBV27 combines with J gene TRBJ1-2, with D possibly TRBD1 on 5 matching bases. This CDR3 spans 12 amino acids. V lost 5 bases and J lost 5, with 9 bases in between. CDR1 and CDR2 from the germline V gene are MNHEY and SMNVEV (reference sequence). DNA of the CDR3: TGTGCCAGCAGTCCGAGGGGATATGGCTACACCTTC. Amino acid sequence: CASSPRGYGYTF.

The J gene is TRBJ1-5, the V gene TRBV3-1 (or the pseudogene TRBV3-2); D call uncertain. The CDR3 is made up of 15 amino acids. V lost 3 bases and J 0 bases, leaving 9 bases between the germline ends. CDR1 LGHDT and CDR2 YNNKEL come from the germline V gene (reference sequence). This chain's CDR3 is CASSHSGTSNQPQHF. CDR3 DNA sequence: TGTGCCAGCAGCCACTCAGGAACTAGCAATCAGCCCCAGCATTTT.

V and J are TRBV11-2 and TRBJ1-6; tentatively, D is TRBD1 (5 bases). This CDR3 has 13 amino acids. Looked up from germline, CDR1 is SGHAT and CDR2 is FQNNGV. Trimming cost V 4 bases and J 10 bases, with 11 bases left between them. Written as DNA, the CDR3 is TGTGCCAGCAGCTCAGGGTGGGACTCACCCCTCCACTTT. It translates to CASSSGWDSPLHF. The variable domain in full, completed from reference TRBV11-2 and TRBJ1-6, reads EAGVAQSPRYKIIEKRQSVAFWCNPISGHATLYWYQQILGQGPKLLIQFQNNGVVDDSQLPKDRFSAERLKGVDSTLKIQPAKLEDSAVYLCASSSGWDSPLHFGNGTRLTVT.

The rearrangement joins TRBV6-1 to TRBJ2-6; D not certain. Trimming stripped 4 bases from V and 0 bases from J, with 13 bases between. This CDR3 has 17 residues. Germline assignment: CDR1 MNHNS and CDR2 SASEGT. In DNA, the CDR3 is TGTGCCAGCAGTGTCGGACGGCCTTCCTCTGGGGCCAACGTCCTGACTTTC. Residues: CASSVGRPSSGANVLTF.

V usage is TRBV2 and J usage is TRBJ1-1; no definite D call. CDR3 size: 16 residues. The V end was cut by 0 bases, the J end by 0 bases, with 11 bases between. Germline V gene data show CDR1 as SNHLY and CDR2 as FYNNEI. The CDR3 bases are TGTGCCAGCAGTGAAGCAGGATCGCTTATGAACACTGAAGCTTTCTTT. Its translation: CASSEAGSLMNTEAFF.

The chain uses TRBV2 and TRBJ2-3, with 9 bases aligning to TRBD2. The CDR3 runs 14 residues. CDR1 SNHLY and CDR2 FYNNEI come from the germline V gene. Trimming at V came to 5 bases and at J to 1 base, leaving 1 base not matched to a gene. The chain's CDR3 is CASSRLAGTDTQYF. The DNA for the CDR3 is TGTGCCAGCAGTAGACTAGCGGGCACAGATACGCAGTATTTT.

The chain joins TRBV28 to TRBJ1-5; a weak D match, TRBD1 (5 bases). With 3 bases removed from V and 4 bases from J, the gap between germline ends came to 10 bases. Germline-derived CDR1 and CDR2 are MDHEN and SYDVKM. CDR3 size: 14 residues. CDR3 sequence reads: CASSFSGLNQPQHF. The CDR3 DNA reads TGTGCCAGCAGTTTCTCAGGGTTAAATCAGCCCCAGCATTTT.

The chain carries TRBV6-1 and TRBJ1-2; D is uncertain. With 0 bases removed from V and 2 bases from J, the gap between germline ends came to 10 bases. The CDR3 length is 15 residues. The germline CDR1 and CDR2 sequences are MNHNS and SASEGT. The DNA for the CDR3 is TGTGCCAGCAGTGAAGCCGCGCCAGCCAACTATGGCTACACCTTC. This translates into CASSEAAPANYGYTF.

The chain links TRBV27 to TRBJ1-2; 8 nucleotides align to TRBD1. The CDR3 covers 15 residues. Trimming cost V 3 bases and J 3 bases; bases outside gene matches: 6. Germline V gene sequence: CDR1 MNHEY, CDR2 SMNVEV (reference sequence). The CDR3 bases are TGTGCCAGCAGTTTCGCAGGGGGCGGTGACTATGGCTACACCTTC. Translation gives CASSFAGGGDYGYTF.

The chain joins TRBV27 to TRBJ2-7; D could derive from TRBD1 or TRBD2 (5 bases each). Germline CDR1 MNHEY, CDR2 SMNVEV (reference sequence). V was clipped by 5 bases and J by 3 bases, with 20 bases between them. The CDR3 spans 16 residues. The DNA for the CDR3 is TGTGCCAGCAGTCCCTCTGGGACCATAGACAACTACGAGCAGTACTTC. Translated: CASSPSGTIDNYEQYF.

This sequence joins TRBV24-1 and TRBJ1-2; D gene unclear. This CDR3 is 14 amino acids long. CDR1 and CDR2 from the germline V gene are KGHDR and SFDVKD. V was cut by 2 bases and J by 4 bases, with 10 bases left in between. CDR3 in DNA: TGTGCCACCAGTGATTGGAACAGAAGCTATGGCTACACCTTC. As protein: CATSDWNRSYGYTF.

This chain connects TRBV10-3 to TRBJ1-2; a weak D match, TRBD1 (5 bases). This CDR3 spans 15 amino acids. Germline CDR1 reads ENHRY; CDR2 reads SYGVKD. V was clipped by 0 bases and J by 5 bases, with 13 bases between them. In DNA, the CDR3 is TGTGCCATCAGTGAGTCGGGGGATAACAGATATGGCTACACCTTC. It yields the protein CAISESGDNRYGYTF.

This chain uses TRBV5-1 with TRBJ1-2; D is unresolved. The CDR3 is made up of 14 amino acids. Trimming cost V 1 base and J 2 bases, with 9 bases left between them. In germline, CDR1 is SGHRS, CDR2 YFSETQ. The CDR3 region has the DNA TGCGCCAGCAGCTTGAACTCCGTCAACTATGGCTACACCTTC. Its translation: CASSLNSVNYGYTF.

This clone was seen only a few times. This chain links TRBV9 with TRBJ2-7; 11 positions agree with TRBD1. Germline trimming cut 3 bases from V and 7 bases from J; bases unmatched to any gene: 9. Germline V gives CDR1 SGDLS, CDR2 YYNGEE. This CDR3 has 15 residues. The CDR3 loop is CASSDPGQGANEQYF. CDR3 DNA: TGTGCCAGCAGCGACCCCGGACAGGGGGCGAATGAGCAGTACTTC.

The J gene is TRBJ1-1, the V gene TRBV21-1. TRBV21-1 is a known pseudogene. The CDR3 consists of 16 residues. CDR3 in DNA: TGTGCCAGCAGCAAAGATTGTCGTCGGTCGAACACTGAAGCTTTCTTT. Residues: CASSKDCRRSNTEAFF.

This chain links TRBV4-3 with TRBJ1-4; 9 bases agree with TRBD1. J was trimmed by 8 bases and V by 5 bases; bases with no gene match: 12. Germline CDR1 is LGHNA and CDR2 is YSLEER. CDR3 length equals 16 residues. Written as DNA, the CDR3 is TGCGCCAGCAGCGACAGCGGGACAGGGTCTGGAGAAAAACTGTTTTTT. Its protein is CASSDSGTGSGEKLFF.

The chain is built from TRBV5-1 and TRBJ1-6, with D perhaps TRBD1 (5 bases). Trimming removed 0 bases at V and 6 bases at J, with 7 bases between. CDR1 and CDR2 (germline): SGHRS, YFSETQ. The length of the CDR3 is 14 residues. The CDR3 nucleotides are TGCGCCAGCAGCTTGGAGACAGCTAATTCACCCCTCCACTTT. Encoded protein: CASSLETANSPLHF.

The chain has TRBV6-1 and TRBJ2-7; possible D gene TRBD1, 5 bases. CDR1 and CDR2 (germline): MNHNS, SASEGT. Deletions cut 2 bases from V and 3 bases from J, with 5 bases between. CDR3 length: 12 amino acids. The CDR3 nucleotides read TGTGCCAGCAGTGAACAGGGCTACGAGCAGTACTTC. Translating gives CASSEQGYEQYF.

This chain connects TRBV15 to TRBJ2-3, with D unresolved. The V gene lost 5 bases and the J gene lost 4 bases, with 13 bases spanning the gap. The CDR3 runs to 14 residues. Per germline, CDR1 LNHNV and CDR2 YYDKDF (reference sequence). The chain's CDR3 is CATSPGLVADTQYF. Written as DNA, the CDR3 is TGTGCCACCAGCCCCGGGCTGGTGGCAGATACGCAGTATTTT.